The clone carrying this T cell receptor beta chain was observed many times. TCRdb re-called the 5' RACE reads with MiXCR, one entry per CDR3 protein. The sample has 30,000 or so distinct CDR3 sequences; more than 4% are singletons. The V gene lost 3 bases and the J gene lost 7 bases, with 12 bases spanning the gap. Germline CDR1 reads SGHAT; CDR2 reads FQNNGV. CDR3 length: 13 residues. This sample is drawn from a study of neurological immune-mediated disorders. The sorted-subset TCR libraries were prepared using about a million CD4+ or CD8+ T cells as the starting material. The TCR originated in a woman between 35 and 50 years old in good health. Sequencing input: CD4+ T cells from blood. This chain joins TRBV11-2 and TRBJ1-1, with D uncertain. CDR3 in amino acids: CASSFGVFGEAFF. CDR3 nucleotide sequence: TGTGCCAGCAGCTTCGGGGTTTTCGGTGAAGCTTTCTTT.